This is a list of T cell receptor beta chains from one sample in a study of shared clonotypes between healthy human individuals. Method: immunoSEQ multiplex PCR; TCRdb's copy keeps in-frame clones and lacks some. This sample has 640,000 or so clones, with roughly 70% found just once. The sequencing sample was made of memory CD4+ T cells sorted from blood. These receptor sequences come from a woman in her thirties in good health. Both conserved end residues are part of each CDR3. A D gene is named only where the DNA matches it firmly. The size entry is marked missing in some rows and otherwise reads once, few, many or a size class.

CDR3nt: TGTGCCAGCAGCATCGAGGAGACTAGTCGGGTTGAGCAGTTCTTC; CDR3aa: CASSIEETSRVEQFF; abundance: few; d_gene: -; v_gene: TRBV21-1; j_gene: TRBJ2-1
CDR3nt: TGTGCCAGCAGCCTAACAATGAGCTCCTACAATGAGCAGTTCTTC; CDR3aa: CASSLTMSSYNEQFF; abundance: -; d_gene: -; v_gene: TRBV7-3; j_gene: TRBJ2-1
CDR3nt: TGTGCCAGCAGTTACAGGGGAACGGAGCCCCAGCATTTT; CDR3aa: CASSYRGTEPQHF; abundance: -; d_gene: TRBD1; v_gene: TRBV2; j_gene: TRBJ1-5
CDR3nt: TGTGCCAGCAGTGAAGGTAGCGAAAACAATGAGCAGTTCTTC; CDR3aa: CASSEGSENNEQFF; abundance: -; d_gene: -; v_gene: TRBV25-1; j_gene: TRBJ2-1
CDR3nt: TGTGCCAGCAGCCGGGACAGGGTGAGCGAGCAGTACTTC; CDR3aa: CASSRDRVSEQYF; abundance: -; d_gene: TRBD1; v_gene: TRBV7-9; j_gene: TRBJ2-7
CDR3nt: TGTGCCAGCAGTGGACAGATCTACAATGAGCAGTTCTTC; CDR3aa: CASSGQIYNEQFF; abundance: -; d_gene: -; v_gene: TRBV6-1; j_gene: TRBJ2-1
CDR3nt: TGTGCCAGCAGCGTTAGAAGCGGGACCTCCGAGCAGTACTTC; CDR3aa: CASSVRSGTSEQYF; abundance: few; d_gene: TRBD2; v_gene: TRBV9; j_gene: TRBJ2-7
CDR3nt: TGTGCCAGCAGCTTAGGTTTAACGGGAGGCGCTGGGGAGCAGTACTTC; CDR3aa: CASSLGLTGGAGEQYF; abundance: -; d_gene: TRBD2; v_gene: TRBV11-3; j_gene: TRBJ2-7
CDR3nt: TGTGCCAGCAGCTTGGGTCTAGCGGGACAAGAGACCCAGTACTTC; CDR3aa: CASSLGLAGQETQYF; abundance: -; d_gene: TRBD2; v_gene: TRBV5-6; j_gene: TRBJ2-5
CDR3nt: TGTGCCTGGAGTGTGGGTTGGTCAGATGAAAAACTGTTTTTT; CDR3aa: CAWSVGWSDEKLFF; abundance: -; d_gene: -; v_gene: TRBV30; j_gene: TRBJ1-4
CDR3nt: TGCGCCAGCACAAAGACAGGGAATGCAGAGACCCAGTACTTC; CDR3aa: CASTKTGNAETQYF; abundance: -; d_gene: TRBD1; v_gene: TRBV5-1; j_gene: TRBJ2-5
CDR3nt: TGCAGCGTTGGGCATACCGAGACAGGAACTGAAGCTTTCTTT; CDR3aa: CSVGHTETGTEAFF; abundance: -; d_gene: -; v_gene: TRBV29-1; j_gene: TRBJ1-1
CDR3nt: TGCGCCAGCAGTCAGGGACTTGGGGCCAACGTCCTGACTTTC; CDR3aa: CASSQGLGANVLTF; abundance: -; d_gene: -; v_gene: TRBV5-1; j_gene: TRBJ2-6
CDR3nt: TGTGCCAGCAGCTCCCTGACTAGCGGGAGCAGAGATACGCAGTATTTT; CDR3aa: CASSSLTSGSRDTQYF; abundance: -; d_gene: TRBD2; v_gene: TRBV7-9; j_gene: TRBJ2-3
CDR3nt: TGTGCCAGCAGCGTAGTAAGCGCTAACAATGAGCAGTTCTTC; CDR3aa: CASSVVSANNEQFF; abundance: once; d_gene: -; v_gene: TRBV9; j_gene: TRBJ2-1
CDR3nt: TGTGCCAGTAGTCGCGGGTACTCCTACGAGCAGTACTTC; CDR3aa: CASSRGYSYEQYF; abundance: -; d_gene: -; v_gene: TRBV19; j_gene: TRBJ2-7
CDR3nt: TGTGCCAGCAGTACCCCGAGGGGGGGGCAGGTAGAGACCCAGTACTTC; CDR3aa: CASSTPRGGQVETQYF; abundance: -; d_gene: -; v_gene: TRBV27; j_gene: TRBJ2-5
CDR3nt: TGTGCCAGCACCAAACGGGATTTCGAGCAGTACTTC; CDR3aa: CASTKRDFEQYF; abundance: -; d_gene: -; v_gene: TRBV28; j_gene: TRBJ2-7
CDR3nt: TGTGCCAGCAGCGGAAACAGGGGTGGAAACACCATATATTTT; CDR3aa: CASSGNRGGNTIYF; abundance: few; d_gene: TRBD1; v_gene: TRBV9; j_gene: TRBJ1-3
CDR3nt: TGTGCCAGCACCTCAGGACAGCTAGCCAAAAACATTCAGTACTTC; CDR3aa: CASTSGQLAKNIQYF; abundance: -; d_gene: -; v_gene: TRBV6-1; j_gene: TRBJ2-4
CDR3nt: TGTGCCAGCAGCTTGTTGGGTGAGCAGTTCTTC; CDR3aa: CASSLLGEQFF; abundance: -; d_gene: -; v_gene: TRBV5-6; j_gene: TRBJ2-1
CDR3nt: TGTGCCAGCAGCTCCGGGACTAGCGCCACAGATACGCAGTATTTT; CDR3aa: CASSSGTSATDTQYF; abundance: -; d_gene: TRBD2; v_gene: TRBV11-2; j_gene: TRBJ2-3
CDR3nt: TGTGCCAGCACCCTCCCGGCATACAATGAGCAGTTCTTC; CDR3aa: CASTLPAYNEQFF; abundance: -; d_gene: -; v_gene: TRBV5-4; j_gene: TRBJ2-1
CDR3nt: TGTGCCAGCAGCCGCACAGGGGGCAGGGAGACCCAGTACTTC; CDR3aa: CASSRTGGRETQYF; abundance: -; d_gene: TRBD1; v_gene: TRBV27; j_gene: TRBJ2-5
CDR3nt: TGTGCCAGCAGTTCTCCAGCCGGGACAGGGGTCGGGGAGCAGTACTTC; CDR3aa: CASSSPAGTGVGEQYF; abundance: -; d_gene: TRBD1; v_gene: TRBV2; j_gene: TRBJ2-7
CDR3nt: TGTGCCAGCAGCTTACGGACTAGCGGGAGGTTCAACACCGGGGAGCTGTTTTTT; CDR3aa: CASSLRTSGRFNTGELFF; abundance: -; d_gene: TRBD2; v_gene: TRBV7-6; j_gene: TRBJ2-2
CDR3nt: TGCGCCAGCAGTGATAATACAGCAGCCGGGAAGTACGAGCAGTACTTC; CDR3aa: CASSDNTAAGKYEQYF; abundance: -; d_gene: -; v_gene: TRBV10-2; j_gene: TRBJ2-7
CDR3nt: TGTGCCTCCACCCCAACCGGGACCGACTCCTACGAGCAGTACTTC; CDR3aa: CASTPTGTDSYEQYF; abundance: few; d_gene: -; v_gene: TRBV10-3; j_gene: TRBJ2-7
CDR3nt: TGTGCCAGCAGCGAGGGGAGACAGGGGGCCATTCAGTACTTC; CDR3aa: CASSEGRQGAIQYF; abundance: -; d_gene: TRBD1; v_gene: TRBV9; j_gene: TRBJ2-4
CDR3nt: TGTGCCATCAGTGCCGGGACAGGGTTCTACGAGCAGTACTTC; CDR3aa: CAISAGTGFYEQYF; abundance: many; d_gene: TRBD1; v_gene: TRBV10-3; j_gene: TRBJ2-7
CDR3nt: TGTGCCAGCAGTTCGCAGGGCCAACGTTCTGGCTACACCTTC; CDR3aa: CASSSQGQRSGYTF; abundance: -; d_gene: -; v_gene: TRBV6-6; j_gene: TRBJ1-2
CDR3nt: TGTGCCAGTGGGGGACAGGGGGTTAGCACCGGGGAGCTGTTTTTT; CDR3aa: CASGGQGVSTGELFF; abundance: -; d_gene: TRBD1; v_gene: TRBV2; j_gene: TRBJ2-2
CDR3nt: TGCAGCGTTGACAGGCGGAGCTCTGGAAACACCATATATTTT; CDR3aa: CSVDRRSSGNTIYF; abundance: -; d_gene: -; v_gene: TRBV29-1; j_gene: TRBJ1-3
CDR3nt: TGTGCCAGTAGTAACGAACCGGGACTAGCGGGAGACAATGAGCAGTTCTTC; CDR3aa: CASSNEPGLAGDNEQFF; abundance: -; d_gene: TRBD2; v_gene: TRBV19; j_gene: TRBJ2-1
CDR3nt: TGTGCCAGCAAAAACGCGGGAGGGGCGGGCGAGCAGTACTTC; CDR3aa: CASKNAGGAGEQYF; abundance: -; d_gene: TRBD2; v_gene: TRBV28; j_gene: TRBJ2-7
CDR3nt: TGTGCCAGCAGCCCAACGGACGGCTATGGCTACACCTTC; CDR3aa: CASSPTDGYGYTF; abundance: -; d_gene: -; v_gene: TRBV7-8; j_gene: TRBJ1-2
CDR3nt: TGTGCCAGCAGCTTATCGGGGGCAGGAAACACCATATATTTT; CDR3aa: CASSLSGAGNTIYF; abundance: -; d_gene: -; v_gene: TRBV11-2; j_gene: TRBJ1-3
CDR3nt: TGCAGCGTCGTTGGGGGGAGCGTAACCAATGAGCAGTTCTTC; CDR3aa: CSVVGGSVTNEQFF; abundance: -; d_gene: -; v_gene: TRBV29-1; j_gene: TRBJ2-1
CDR3nt: TGTGCCAGCAGTGAAGGCCTCAGGGGAATGTTAGCTTTCTTT; CDR3aa: CASSEGLRGMLAFF; abundance: -; d_gene: -; v_gene: TRBV6-1; j_gene: TRBJ1-1
CDR3nt: TGTGCCAGTACCCCGGGAAATCAGCCCCAGCATTTT; CDR3aa: CASTPGNQPQHF; abundance: -; d_gene: -; v_gene: TRBV19; j_gene: TRBJ1-5